The clone carrying this T cell receptor (beta chain) was seen a few times. Its antigen is not identified. The data are from a study of radiotherapy plus CTLA-4 blockade in lung cancer. Turning to the study itself: Around 19% of enrolled patients responded objectively, and 25% to 40% had disease control.

Generated by immunoSEQ multiplex PCR, the TCRdb table keeps only in-frame clones and is missing some. The table has about 110,000 clones, about 80% seen once. Study-level findings and limits: Researchers report tumor-derived TCR clones expanding in blood after radiotherapy plus ipilimumab. Strongest reported response predictors: early blood clone changes and post-radiation interferon-beta.

Germline V gene lookup returns CDR1 LGHNT and CDR2 FRNRAP. Trimming took 4 bases from V and 4 from J; bases not matched to a gene: 9. The CDR3 spans 15 residues. The rearrangement uses TRBV12-5 and TRBJ2-7; 8 nucleotides match TRBD2. The TCR comes from a human donor with non-small cell lung cancer that progressed on radiotherapy plus ipilimumab. Some clones in this sample may be carry-over from other donors' samples. Material: peripheral blood, obtained from a patient treated with radiotherapy plus ipilimumab. The CDR3 DNA sequence: TGTGCTAGTGGTTCCCTGGCGGGGGGCAAGTACGAGCAGTACTTC. Translated, it gives CASGSLAGGKYEQYF.